Below, 28 T cell receptor beta chains from the same sample are listed, as sequenced in a study of T cell responses to AZD1222 COVID-19 vaccine. The assay was immunoSEQ multiplex PCR, and TCRdb's table has in-frame clones only and misses some. Counted here are approximately 100,000 clones, roughly 90% occurring once; the ten biggest clones make up 5% to 6%. The sample was peripheral blood, taken on day 0 of AZD1222 vaccination. The receptors originated from an adult in good health.

The chain joins TRBV7-3 to TRBJ2-3, with TRBD2 identical over 8 bases. CDR1 and CDR2 (germline): SGHTA, FQGTGA. The length of the CDR3 is 16 residues. With 2 bases clipped from V and 5 bases from J, the junction kept 9 bases outside the gene matches. The CDR3 DNA is TGTGCCAGCAGCTTAGGGACGGGAGGGCCAGTAGATACGCAGTATTTT. It specifies CASSLGTGGPVDTQYF.

This chain uses TRBV5-1 with TRBJ1-6; 9 bases align to TRBD1. Per the germline V gene, CDR1 is SGHRS and CDR2 is YFSETQ. Trimming at V came to 5 bases and at J to 9 bases, leaving 9 bases not matched to a gene. This CDR3 comprises 15 residues. CDR3 nucleotide sequence: TGCGCCAGCAGGTCCGGGACAGGGCTGTTTTCACCCCTCCACTTT. This encodes CASRSGTGLFSPLHF.

This chain links TRBV5-1 with TRBJ2-1; 12 nucleotides line up with TRBD1. This CDR3 has 17 residues. Trimming removed 0 bases from V and 0 bases from J; junction bases left unmatched: 1. Per germline, CDR1 SGHRS and CDR2 YFSETQ. The CDR3 nucleotides read TGCGCCAGCAGCTTGGGGGACAGGGGGCCCTCCTACAATGAGCAGTTCTTC. It translates to CASSLGDRGPSYNEQFF.

The chain combines TRBV18 with TRBJ1-4; no definite D call. Between the trimmed V and J ends, which lost 2 bases and 5 bases, there was a span of 3 bases. The CDR3 has 12 residues. Germline CDR1 KGHSH, CDR2 LQKENI. The CDR3 loop is CASSPGNEKLFF. CDR3 DNA sequence: TGTGCCAGCTCACCAGGGAATGAAAAACTGTTTTTT.

V gene TRBV3-1 (or the pseudogene TRBV3-2) combines with J gene TRBJ2-7, with D perhaps assigned TRBD1 or TRBD2 (5 bases each). The CDR3 has 13 amino acids. Germline V CDR1 and CDR2: LGHDT, YNNKEL (reference sequence). The germline V and J ends were trimmed by 3 bases and 5 bases, with 11 bases remaining between them. This chain's CDR3 is CASSQGDAHEQYF. Here the CDR3 DNA reads TGTGCCAGCAGCCAGGGGGATGCCCACGAGCAGTACTTC.

For the CDR3, the DNA is TGTGCCAGTAGTATTAACGCCCGGGAGGTTTACAATGAGCAGTTCTTC. Protein: CASSINAREVYNEQFF. The chain combines TRBV19 with TRBJ2-1; the match to TRBD2 covers 7 bases. The CDR3 covers 16 residues. CDR1 and CDR2 (germline): LNHDA, SQIVND (reference sequence). V trimming: 3 bases; J trimming: 4 bases; junction bases outside the gene matches: 9.

This chain joins TRBV5-6 and TRBJ1-1; D not certain. CDR3 length: 11 residues. V was cut by 3 bases and J by 4 bases, with 4 bases left in between. CDR1 SGHDT and CDR2 YYEEEE come from the germline V gene. The CDR3 nucleotides read TGTGCCAGCAGCTGGTCCACTGAAGCTTTCTTT. Translation gives CASSWSTEAFF.

The rearrangement uses TRBV6-5 and TRBJ1-2; D is unresolved. This CDR3 is built from 16 residues. V dropped 1 base and J dropped 1 base, with 13 bases sitting between them. Germline V gene sequence: CDR1 MNHEY, CDR2 SVGAGI. Written as DNA, the CDR3 is TGTGCCAGCAGTTACTTGGCGGATGTTTATAACTATGGCTACACCTTC. This codes for CASSYLADVYNYGYTF.

The chain is built from TRBV4-2 and TRBJ2-2, with D possibly matching TRBD2 (5 bases). Deletions cut 1 base from V and 6 bases from J, with 12 bases between. Germline CDR1 reads LGHNA; CDR2 reads YNFKEQ. The CDR3 spans 15 residues. The CDR3 loop reads CASSQAGSQPGELFF. In nucleotides, the CDR3 is TGTGCCAGCAGCCAAGCGGGATCCCAGCCCGGGGAGCTGTTTTTT.

The chain employs TRBV5-5 and TRBJ2-7; D gene ambiguous. The CDR3 is 14 residues long. V dropped 6 bases and J dropped 4 bases, with 17 bases sitting between them. In germline, CDR1 is SGHKS, CDR2 YYEKEE (reference sequence). For the CDR3, the DNA is TGTGCCAGCACCCTCTGGGGTTCTAGTTACGAGCAGTACTTC. Translated, it gives CASTLWGSSYEQYF.

The rearrangement joins TRBV30 to TRBJ1-2, with D possibly being TRBD1 (6 bases). Trimming shortened V by 4 bases and J by 7 bases, and 13 bases separated the two germline ends. Germline CDR1 reads GTSNPN; CDR2 reads SVGIG (reference sequence). The CDR3 is 12 residues long. Here the CDR3 reads CAWNRESSGYTF. As DNA, the CDR3 is TGTGCCTGGAACAGGGAGTCGAGTGGCTACACCTTC.

This chain uses TRBV27 with TRBJ2-1, with D unresolved. Germline V gene sequence: CDR1 MNHEY, CDR2 SMNVEV (reference sequence). The CDR3 is made up of 11 amino acids. The V end was cut by 5 bases, the J end by 4 bases, with 3 bases between. As DNA, the CDR3 is TGTGCCAGCAGTGTGTACAATGAGCAGTTCTTC. Translating it yields CASSVYNEQFF.

This clone was detected once. The chain uses TRBV30 and TRBJ1-5; D is undetermined. Trimming took off 3 bases at V and 4 bases at J, with 10 bases between the two ends. The V gene's germline CDR1 is GTSNPN and CDR2 SVGIG (reference sequence). This CDR3 has 13 residues. The DNA for the CDR3 is TGTGCCTGGAGCCTCCGAGGGAATCAGCCCCAGCATTTT. Amino acids: CAWSLRGNQPQHF.

Note on this clone: Compared with germline, one end of the junction differs, possibly owing to a read error. V and J are TRBV7-9 and TRBJ1-1; D not resolved. The germline gives CDR1 SEHNR, CDR2 FQNEAQ (reference sequence). The CDR3 sequence is 13 residues long. Here the CDR3 reads CASSLDSGTEAFF. The CDR3 DNA follows: TGTGCCAGCAGTTTAGACTCTGGCACTGAAGCTTTCTTT. Together with reference TRBV7-9 and TRBJ1-1, the CDR3 gives the full variable domain: DTGVSQNPRHKITKRGQNVTFRCDPISEHNRLYWYRQTLGQGPEFLTYFQNEAQLEKSRLLSDRFSAERPKGSFSTLEIQRTEQGDSAMYLCASSLDSGTEAFFGQGTRLTVV.

V usage is TRBV6-5 and J usage is TRBJ2-1, with D possibly being TRBD2 (6 bases). Looked up from germline, CDR1 is MNHEY and CDR2 is SVGAGI. The V gene lost 4 bases and the J gene lost 3 bases, with 10 bases spanning the gap. CDR3 length: 14 residues. The CDR3 DNA reads TGTGCCAGCAGTTCCCTGGACTACTACAATGAGCAGTTCTTC. This sequence encodes CASSSLDYYNEQFF.

The V and J genes are TRBV4-2 and TRBJ2-5; D is ambiguous. Germline CDR1 LGHNA, CDR2 YNFKEQ. Trimming pared 7 bases from V and 5 bases from J, leaving 20 bases between. The CDR3 is 15 amino acids. The CDR3 DNA follows: TGTGCCAGCACCCGGCTGGGCGGTGGAACGGAGACCCAGTACTTC. It translates to CASTRLGGGTETQYF.

The chain uses TRBV19 and TRBJ2-2; the D is unclear. The CDR3 consists of 12 residues. Germline values: CDR1 LNHDA, CDR2 SQIVND (reference sequence). The ends were cut back, 8 bases at V and 3 bases at J, with 7 bases in the middle. The CDR3 region has the DNA TGTGCCAGTTCCCGGTACACCGGGGAGCTGTTTTTT. It codes for CASSRYTGELFF. Filled out from reference TRBV19 and TRBJ2-2, the complete variable domain reads DGGITQSPKYLFRKEGQNVTLSCEQNLNHDAMYWYRQDPGQGLRLIYYSQIVNDFQKGDIAEGYSVSREKKESFPLTVTSAQKNPTAFYLCASSRYTGELFFGEGSRLTVL.

This clone appeared a single time. The same CDR3 can be traced to other DNA sequences in this sample. The chain recombines TRBV28 with TRBJ1-1; D gene unclear. CDR1 and CDR2 from the germline V gene are MDHEN and SYDVKM. This CDR3 is 11 amino acids long. V lost 6 bases and J 2 bases, leaving 4 bases between the germline ends. The CDR3 protein is CASRGNTEAFF. CDR3 coding DNA: TGTGCCAGCAGGGGTAACACTGAAGCTTTCTTT.

This clone was counted once. The CDR3 DNA reads as TGTGCCAGCAGCTTAGGGAAGACTAGTCAGCCCCAGCATTTT. This encodes CASSLGKTSQPQHF. This chain uses TRBV13 with TRBJ1-5; no clear D. CDR3 length: 14 residues. The germline gives CDR1 PRHDT, CDR2 FYEKMQ (reference sequence). V dropped 0 bases and J dropped 6 bases, with 9 bases sitting between them.

The chain uses TRBV7-3 and TRBJ2-1, with TRBD2 identical over 9 bases. CDR1 and CDR2 (germline): SGHTA, FQGTGA. The CDR3 has 15 residues. V was pared by 3 bases and J by 2 bases, with 2 bases of the junction left unmatched. CDR3 in DNA: TGTGCCAGCAGCTTTGGACTAGCGCCCTACAATGAGCAGTTCTTC. Protein sequence: CASSFGLAPYNEQFF.

This chain joins TRBV27 and TRBJ1-2; D remains ambiguous. The V gene's germline CDR1 is MNHEY and CDR2 SMNVEV (reference sequence). The CDR3 spans 13 residues. Trimming shortened V by 5 bases and J by 2 bases, and 9 bases separated the two germline ends. CDR3 protein: CASSTALNYGYTF. In DNA form, the CDR3 reads TGTGCCAGCAGTACAGCCTTGAACTATGGCTACACCTTC.

The J gene is TRBJ2-1, the V gene TRBV4-2; 12 bases are shared with TRBD2. The germline V gene has CDR1 LGHNA and CDR2 YNFKEQ. V lost 0 bases and J lost 4; bases outside the gene matches: 4. This CDR3 is 17 amino acids long. The CDR3 reads CASSQDSGTSGYNEQFF. In nucleotides, the CDR3 is TGTGCCAGCAGCCAAGATTCCGGGACTAGCGGGTACAATGAGCAGTTCTTC.

The chain combines TRBV10-3 with TRBJ2-5; D remains ambiguous. The CDR3 is made up of 11 amino acids. Germline loops: CDR1 ENHRY, CDR2 SYGVKD. Trimming took 3 bases from V and 9 from J, leaving 8 bases between them. The DNA of the CDR3 is TGTGCCATCAGTGACAGGCTGGCCCAGTACTTC. Its translation: CAISDRLAQYF.

The chain joins TRBV7-9 to TRBJ2-3; 11 nucleotides agree with TRBD2. Unmatched junction bases numbered 5, after V lost 4 bases and J lost 2 bases. CDR3 length: 16 residues. The germline CDR1 and CDR2 sequences are SEHNR and FQNEAQ (reference sequence). The CDR3 nucleotides are TGTGCCAGCAGCTCCCCGACTAGCGGGAACACAGATACGCAGTATTTT. It encodes CASSSPTSGNTDTQYF.

The chain joins TRBV19 to TRBJ2-7; TRBD2 agrees at 8 bases. Germline CDR1 reads LNHDA; CDR2 reads SQIVND (reference sequence). The V and J ends lost 4 bases and 6 bases, in that order; junction bases with no gene match: 8. The CDR3 has 14 amino acids. CDR3 region: CASSTQAGVGEQYF. The CDR3 DNA reads TGTGCCAGTAGTACCCAAGCGGGAGTGGGCGAGCAGTACTTC.

The sample holds a few counts of this clone. CDR3 nucleotide sequence: TGTGCCAGCTCAACTCGATCTAGCGGTCTAGACAATGAGCAGTTCTTC. Translation: CASSTRSSGLDNEQFF. This chain connects TRBV18 to TRBJ2-1; 7 bases align to TRBD2. The CDR3 contains 16 residues. V dropped 5 bases and J dropped 5; count of bases not matched to a gene: 12. Germline-derived CDR1 and CDR2 are KGHSH and LQKENI.

The chain carries TRBV28 and TRBJ2-3; 11 positions match TRBD2. Germline CDR1 reads MDHEN; CDR2 reads SYDVKM. The V and J ends lost 3 bases and 4 bases, in that order; junction bases with no gene match: 12. The CDR3 is 18 residues long. The CDR3 nucleotides read TGTGCCAGCAGTTTGAGTAGCGGGAGGGGAGGTTCTGCAGATACGCAGTATTTT. Translated, it gives CASSLSSGRGGSADTQYF.

J is TRBJ1-4 and V is TRBV21-1; the table's D call, TRBD1, has no DNA check behind it. TRBV21-1 is a pseudogene. This CDR3 contains 17 residues. CDR3 residues: CASSDRQGRQSNEKLFF. The CDR3 coding sequence is TGTGCCAGCAGCGACCGACAGGGTCGGCAATCTAATGAAAAACTGTTTTTT.